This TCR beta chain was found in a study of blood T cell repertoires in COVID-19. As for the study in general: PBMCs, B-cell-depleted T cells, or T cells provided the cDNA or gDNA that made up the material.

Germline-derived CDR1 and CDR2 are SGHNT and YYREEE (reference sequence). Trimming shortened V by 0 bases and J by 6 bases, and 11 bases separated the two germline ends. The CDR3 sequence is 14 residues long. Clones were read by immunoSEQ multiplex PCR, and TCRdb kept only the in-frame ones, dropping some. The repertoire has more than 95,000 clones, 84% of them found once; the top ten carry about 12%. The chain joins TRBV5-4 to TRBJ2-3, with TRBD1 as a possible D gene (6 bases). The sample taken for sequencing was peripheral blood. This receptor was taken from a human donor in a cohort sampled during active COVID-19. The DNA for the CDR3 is TGTGCCAGCAGCTTGGCCCAGGGGTCGGATACGCAGTATTTT. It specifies CASSLAQGSDTQYF.